Presented here are 14 T cell receptor beta chains from one specimen sequenced in a study of blood T cell repertoires in COVID-19. The table came from immunoSEQ multiplex PCR; TCRdb's copy has only in-frame clones and leaves some out. This sample yields around 120,000 clones, of which around three quarters are seen a single time; roughly 5.6% belongs to the top ten. Sequencing input: peripheral blood. The receptors were sampled from a man in his 70s with acute or convalescent COVID-19.

This clone was observed once. V is TRBV11-2 and J is TRBJ2-2; 11 bases map to TRBD1. There are 16 residues in the CDR3. J lost 4 bases, V lost 5 bases, and 6 bases had no gene match. The germline CDR1 and CDR2 sequences are SGHAT and FQNNGV. CDR3 DNA sequence: TGTGCCAGCAGCACCGGACAGGGGGCCATCACCGGGGAGCTGTTTTTT. Translation gives CASSTGQGAITGELFF.

This chain connects TRBV7-3 to TRBJ2-7, with TRBD2 identical over 13 bases. CDR1 is SGHTA and CDR2 is FQGTGA in the germline V gene. This CDR3 has 14 amino acids. Unmatched junction bases numbered 3, after V lost 5 bases and J lost 5 bases. CDR3 DNA sequence: TGTGCCAGCAGCCCGGGGACTAGCGGGAACGAGCAGTACTTC. This gives the protein CASSPGTSGNEQYF.

The J gene is TRBJ1-1, the V gene TRBV9; D uncertain. V was shortened by 4 bases and J by 3 bases, with 13 bases between the two germline ends. The CDR3 covers 14 residues. Germline CDR1 reads SGDLS; CDR2 reads YYNGEE. The CDR3 loop reads CASSRESRDTEAFF. CDR3 in DNA: TGTGCCAGCAGCAGGGAGAGTAGGGACACTGAAGCTTTCTTT.

This chain joins TRBV7-2 and TRBJ1-2; maybe TRBD1 (5 bases). V was cut by 4 bases and J by 2 bases, with 17 bases left in between. Germline V gives CDR1 SGHTA, CDR2 FQGNSA. The CDR3 contains 16 residues. In DNA, the CDR3 is TGTGCCAGCAGCTCAGGGTTTGTGACAGAAAACTATGGCTACACCTTC. It encodes CASSSGFVTENYGYTF. Full variable domain (missing parts from reference TRBV7-2 and TRBJ1-2): GAGVSQSPSNKVTEKGKDVELRCDPISGHTALYWYRQSLGQGLEFLIYFQGNSAPDKSGLPSDRFSAERTGGSVSTLTIQRTQQEDSAVYLCASSSGFVTENYGYTFGSGTRLTVV.

V and J are TRBV4-3 and TRBJ1-2, with D unresolved. The CDR3 runs to 14 residues. Germline assignment: CDR1 LGHNA and CDR2 YSLEER. Trimming took 0 bases from V and 4 from J, leaving 9 bases between them. Written as DNA, the CDR3 is TGCGCCAGCAGCCAAGATACGGAGGGCTATGGCTACACCTTC. This sequence encodes CASSQDTEGYGYTF.

This clone was seen repeatedly, ten times or more. The junction differs from germline at one of its ends, possibly a read error. This rearrangement joins TRBV5-1 to TRBJ1-1, with D unresolved. Germline CDR1 reads SGHRS; CDR2 reads YFSETQ. There are 14 residues in the CDR3. CDR3 DNA sequence: TGCGCCAGCAGCTTAAATTCGGGTGACCTGCAACGTCAATTT. Its protein product is CASSLNSGDLQRQF.

This chain joins TRBV28 and TRBJ1-6; possible D gene TRBD1, 6 bases. Germline lookup yields CDR1 MDHEN and CDR2 SYDVKM. The CDR3 spans 12 residues. V was cut by 6 bases and J by 7 bases, with 7 bases left in between. DNA for the CDR3: TGTGCCAGCAGGGACAGCAATTCACCCCTCCACTTT. Protein sequence: CASRDSNSPLHF.

The chain has TRBV29-1 and TRBJ1-1, with 8 nucleotides matching TRBD1. V trimming: 5 bases; J trimming: 5 bases; junction bases outside the gene matches: 16. There are 16 residues in the CDR3. Germline loops: CDR1 SQVTM, CDR2 ANQGSEA. CDR3 amino acids: CSVRTPRGPVGTEAFF. The DNA for the CDR3 is TGCAGCGTTCGAACCCCCAGGGGGCCAGTTGGTACTGAAGCTTTCTTT. Full variable domain (rest looked up from reference TRBV29-1 and TRBJ1-1): SAVISQKPSRDICQRGTSLTIQCQVDSQVTMMFWYRQQPGQSLTLIATANQGSEATYESGFVIDKFPISRPNLTFSTLTVSNMSPEDSSIYLCSVRTPRGPVGTEAFFGQGTRLTVV.

This clone was observed a few times. This chain links TRBV7-2 with TRBJ1-2, with D possibly matching TRBD1 (6 bases). Trimming removed 0 bases at V and 4 bases at J, with 18 bases between. The germline V gene has CDR1 SGHTA and CDR2 FQGNSA. The CDR3 loop spans 17 amino acids. CDR3 amino acids: CASSLAGRGKASYGYTF. The DNA for the CDR3 is TGTGCCAGCAGCTTAGCGGGCAGGGGAAAGGCTAGCTATGGCTACACCTTC.

The CDR3 nucleotides are TGTGCCAGCAGTCCCCTAGCGGGAGCAGGAGAGACCCAGTACTTC. Amino acid sequence: CASSPLAGAGETQYF. This chain connects TRBV28 to TRBJ2-5, with 10 bases matching TRBD2. Looked up from germline, CDR1 is MDHEN and CDR2 is SYDVKM. Trimming removed 5 bases from V and 4 bases from J; junction bases left unmatched: 7. This CDR3 region has 15 residues.

V usage is TRBV7-2 and J usage is TRBJ1-5, with D maybe TRBD1 (6 bases). The germline V gene encodes CDR1 SGHTA and CDR2 FQGNSA. The CDR3 consists of 15 residues. Trimming removed 2 bases at V and 6 bases at J, with 14 bases between. The CDR3 is CASSLTGLAFQPQHF. CDR3 in DNA: TGTGCCAGCAGCTTAACAGGGTTAGCTTTTCAGCCCCAGCATTTT.

The chain links TRBV6-6 to TRBJ1-1, with D unclear. V dropped 7 bases and J dropped 2 bases, with 14 bases sitting between them. Germline V gives CDR1 MNHNY, CDR2 SVGAGI (reference sequence). The CDR3 length is 14 residues. The CDR3 loop reads CASKVSGRNTEAFF. In DNA, the CDR3 is TGTGCCAGCAAGGTCTCGGGAAGAAACACTGAAGCTTTCTTT.

V is TRBV28 and J is TRBJ2-3; no reliable D call. From germline, CDR1 is MDHEN and CDR2 SYDVKM. V was clipped by 2 bases and J by 5 bases, with 11 bases between them. There are 14 residues in the CDR3. The CDR3 sequence: CASSLVAVGDTQYF. The CDR3 DNA follows: TGTGCCAGCAGTTTAGTCGCGGTGGGAGATACGCAGTATTTT.

This chain connects TRBV15 to TRBJ2-4, with D hard to call. The germline V and J ends were trimmed by 7 bases and 1 base, with 11 bases remaining between them. In germline, CDR1 is LNHNV, CDR2 YYDKDF (reference sequence). The CDR3 runs to 14 residues. The CDR3 reads CATKWSLAKNIQYF. CDR3 coding DNA: TGTGCCACCAAATGGAGTTTGGCCAAAAACATTCAGTACTTC.